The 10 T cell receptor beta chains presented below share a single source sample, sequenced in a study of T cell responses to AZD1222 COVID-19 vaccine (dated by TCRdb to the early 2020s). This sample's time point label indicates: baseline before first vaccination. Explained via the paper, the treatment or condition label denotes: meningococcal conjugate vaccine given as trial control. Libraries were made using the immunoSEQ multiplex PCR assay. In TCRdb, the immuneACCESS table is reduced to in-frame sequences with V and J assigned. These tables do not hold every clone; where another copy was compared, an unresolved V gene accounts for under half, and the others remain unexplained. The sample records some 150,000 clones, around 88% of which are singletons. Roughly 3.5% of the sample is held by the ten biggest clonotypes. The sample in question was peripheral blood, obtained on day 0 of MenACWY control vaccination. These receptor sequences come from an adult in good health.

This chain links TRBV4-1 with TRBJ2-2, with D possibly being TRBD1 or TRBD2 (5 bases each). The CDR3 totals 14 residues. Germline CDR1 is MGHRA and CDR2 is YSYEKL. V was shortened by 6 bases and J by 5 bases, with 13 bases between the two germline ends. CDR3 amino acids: CASRRGVRTGELFF. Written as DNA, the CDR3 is TGCGCCAGCAGGAGGGGAGTAAGAACCGGGGAGCTGTTTTTT.

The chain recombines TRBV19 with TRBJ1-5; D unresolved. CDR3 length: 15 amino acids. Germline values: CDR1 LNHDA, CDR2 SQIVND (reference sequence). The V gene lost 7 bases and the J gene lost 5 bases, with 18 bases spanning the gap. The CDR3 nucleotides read TGTGCCAGTAACCCCGGAGGGCGTTACGATCAGCCCCAGCATTTT. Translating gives CASNPGGRYDQPQHF.

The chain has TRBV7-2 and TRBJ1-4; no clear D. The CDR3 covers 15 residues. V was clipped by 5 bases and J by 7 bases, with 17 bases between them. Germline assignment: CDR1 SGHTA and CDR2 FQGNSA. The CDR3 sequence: CASSPPEGGREKLFF. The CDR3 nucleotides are TGTGCCAGCAGCCCGCCTGAGGGCGGTCGTGAAAAACTGTTTTTT.

DNA for the CDR3: TGTGCCAGCTCACCCCTAAAGGATCTAGGAAACACCATATATTTT. Translating it yields CASSPLKDLGNTIYF. The V gene is TRBV18, the J gene TRBJ1-3, with no clear D. The CDR3 length is 15 residues. Germline V lookup: CDR1 KGHSH, CDR2 LQKENI. V dropped 3 bases and J dropped 4 bases, with 13 bases sitting between them.

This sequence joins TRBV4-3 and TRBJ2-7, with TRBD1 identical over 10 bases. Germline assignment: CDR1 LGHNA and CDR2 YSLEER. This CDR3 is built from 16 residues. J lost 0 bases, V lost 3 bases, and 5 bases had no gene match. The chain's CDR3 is CASSQDRDRGSYEQYF. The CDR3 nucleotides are TGCGCCAGCAGCCAGGACCGGGACAGGGGCTCCTACGAGCAGTACTTC.

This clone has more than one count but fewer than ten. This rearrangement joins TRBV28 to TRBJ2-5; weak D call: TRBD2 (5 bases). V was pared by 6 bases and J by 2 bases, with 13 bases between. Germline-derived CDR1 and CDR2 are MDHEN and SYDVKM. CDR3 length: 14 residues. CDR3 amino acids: CASSLEREQETQYF. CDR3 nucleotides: TGTGCCAGCAGCCTAGAGAGGGAGCAAGAGACCCAGTACTTC.

The CDR3 DNA reads as TGTGCCACCGGTAGCAGGGGCTCTGGAAACACCATATATTTT. This translates into CATGSRGSGNTIYF. This chain connects TRBV7-9 to TRBJ1-3; D is possibly TRBD1 (6 bases). In germline, CDR1 is SEHNR, CDR2 FQNEAQ (reference sequence). The CDR3 contains 14 residues. Trimming removed 10 bases at V and 0 bases at J, with 13 bases between.

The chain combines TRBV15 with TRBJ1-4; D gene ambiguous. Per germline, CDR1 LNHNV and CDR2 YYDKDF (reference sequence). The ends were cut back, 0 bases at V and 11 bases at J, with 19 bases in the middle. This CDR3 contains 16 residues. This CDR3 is CATSRDLDAQPRKLFF. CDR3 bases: TGTGCCACCAGCAGAGATCTAGATGCACAACCGAGGAAACTGTTTTTT.

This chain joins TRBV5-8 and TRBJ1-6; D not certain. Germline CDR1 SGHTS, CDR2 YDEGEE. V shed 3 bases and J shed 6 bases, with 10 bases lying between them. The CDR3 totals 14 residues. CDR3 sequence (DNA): TGTGCCAGCAGCTCTGGACGCCCTAATTCACCCCTCCACTTT. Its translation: CASSSGRPNSPLHF.

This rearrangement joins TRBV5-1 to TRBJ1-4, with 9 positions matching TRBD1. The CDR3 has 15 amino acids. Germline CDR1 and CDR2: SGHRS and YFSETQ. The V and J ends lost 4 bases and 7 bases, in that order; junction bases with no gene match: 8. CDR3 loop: CASSLLGQGSEKLFF. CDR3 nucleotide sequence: TGCGCCAGCAGCCTACTGGGACAGGGATCTGAAAAACTGTTTTTT.